Following are 32 T cell receptor beta chains from one sample sequenced in a study of shared clonotypes between healthy human individuals. Only CD45RO-negative cells positively selected for CCR7 counted as naive CD8 cells, so terminally differentiated effector memory CD45RA+ cells were excluded. Data came from immunoSEQ multiplex PCR; TCRdb stores just in-frame clones and leaves some out. The sample lists about 2.2 million clones, around 95% occurring once. The sample consisted of naive CD8+ T cells from PBMCs. These receptors came from a man aged 18 to 35 in good health. Some clones in this sample may be carry-over from other donors' samples.

The chain couples TRBV19 to TRBJ2-2; D unresolved. V lost 1 base to trimming and J lost 4 bases, with 7 bases between them. Germline V gene sequence: CDR1 LNHDA, CDR2 SQIVND (reference sequence). The CDR3 totals 14 residues. CDR3 in amino acids: CASSIASLTGELFF. For the CDR3, the DNA is TGTGCCAGTAGTATAGCAAGTCTCACCGGGGAGCTGTTTTTT. The whole variable domain, filled in from reference TRBV19 and TRBJ2-2, reads DGGITQSPKYLFRKEGQNVTLSCEQNLNHDAMYWYRQDPGQGLRLIYYSQIVNDFQKGDIAEGYSVSREKKESFPLTVTSAQKNPTAFYLCASSIASLTGELFFGEGSRLTVL.

This clone came up once. The chain links TRBV9 to TRBJ1-2; 7 nucleotides line up with TRBD1. Looked up from germline, CDR1 is SGDLS and CDR2 is YYNGEE. This CDR3 has 15 amino acids. V dropped 3 bases and J dropped 0; count of bases not matched to a gene: 5. Here the CDR3 reads CASSGGTATNYGYTF. The DNA of the CDR3 is TGTGCCAGCAGCGGCGGGACAGCCACTAACTATGGCTACACCTTC.

The chain couples TRBV7-3 to TRBJ2-7; the match to TRBD2 covers 9 bases. Germline loops: CDR1 SGHTA, CDR2 FQGTGA. The CDR3 is 17 amino acids. V lost 1 base and J lost 3; bases outside the gene matches: 10. The CDR3 loop reads CASSLKGDPAGGYEQYF. The CDR3 nucleotides read TGTGCCAGCAGCTTAAAGGGTGATCCAGCGGGGGGCTACGAGCAGTACTTC. Full variable domain (rest looked up from reference TRBV7-3 and TRBJ2-7): GAGVSQTPSNKVTEKGKYVELRCDPISGHTALYWYRQSLGQGPEFLIYFQGTGAADDSGLPNDRFFAVRPEGSVSTLKIQRTERGDSAVYLCASSLKGDPAGGYEQYFGPGTRLTVT.

As for this clone: The sample carries other DNA sequences with the same CDR3. This chain uses TRBV7-9 with TRBJ1-4, with unresolved D. Trimming shortened V by 5 bases and J by 0 bases, and 7 bases separated the two germline ends. Germline V CDR1 and CDR2: SEHNR, FQNEAQ (reference sequence). The CDR3 loop spans 14 amino acids. The CDR3 sequence is CASSPPATNEKLFF. The CDR3, as DNA: TGTGCCAGCAGCCCCCCCGCAACTAATGAAAAACTGTTTTTT.

The chain carries TRBV10-3 and TRBJ2-7, with D perhaps TRBD2 (6 bases). V lost 0 bases to trimming and J lost 7 bases, with 16 bases between them. This CDR3 is 15 amino acids long. The germline gives CDR1 ENHRY, CDR2 SYGVKD. CDR3 sequence reads: CAISESYRQGGEQYF. CDR3 DNA: TGTGCCATCAGTGAGTCATACAGGCAGGGAGGAGAGCAGTACTTC.

About this clone: Other DNA sequences in this specimen translate into the identical CDR3. Here the CDR3 reads CASSPLAGGPNEQFF. CDR3 in DNA: TGTGCCAGCAGCCCTTTAGCGGGAGGGCCCAATGAGCAGTTCTTC. The chain is built from TRBV7-8 and TRBJ2-1; TRBD2 matches 11 bases. The germline gives CDR1 SGHVS, CDR2 FQNEAQ. The CDR3 has 15 residues. The ends lost 5 bases at V and 6 bases at J; junction bases unmatched: 6.

The chain carries TRBV27 and TRBJ1-2, with D unclear. Looked up from germline, CDR1 is MNHEY and CDR2 is SMNVEV (reference sequence). V dropped 10 bases and J dropped 4 bases, with 13 bases sitting between them. The CDR3 runs 12 residues. In DNA, the CDR3 is TGTGCCACTGCGGACCGCTTCTATGGCTACACCTTC. It is translated as CATADRFYGYTF.

This sequence joins TRBV4-1 and TRBJ2-7, with TRBD2 matching over 10 bases. CDR3 length equals 17 residues. From germline, CDR1 is MGHRA and CDR2 YSYEKL. J gave up 2 bases and V 3 bases, and 10 bases lay outside the gene matches. In DNA, the CDR3 is TGCGCCAGCAGCCAGTCCCCGGGACTAGCGTACCCCTACGAGCAGTACTTC. It yields the protein CASSQSPGLAYPYEQYF.

This clone was counted once. This sequence joins TRBV7-9 and TRBJ2-3; weak D call: TRBD1 (5 bases). CDR1 is SEHNR and CDR2 is FQNEAQ in the germline V gene (reference sequence). CDR3 size: 12 residues. Deletions cut 7 bases from V and 2 bases from J, with 7 bases between. DNA for the CDR3: TGTGCCAGCACAGGGATCACAGATACGCAGTATTTT. Amino acid sequence: CASTGITDTQYF. The full variable domain, with the rest looked up from reference TRBV7-9 and TRBJ2-3, is DTGVSQNPRHKITKRGQNVTFRCDPISEHNRLYWYRQTLGQGPEFLTYFQNEAQLEKSRLLSDRFSAERPKGSFSTLEIQRTEQGDSAMYLCASTGITDTQYFGPGTRLTVL.

The J gene is TRBJ2-6, the V gene TRBV4-1, with 8 bases fitting TRBD1. CDR1 and CDR2 (germline): MGHRA, YSYEKL. J lost 3 bases, V lost 5 bases, and 12 bases had no gene match. This CDR3 has 18 residues. The CDR3 sequence is CASSATGVFLGGANVLTF. CDR3 nucleotides: TGCGCCAGCAGCGCGACAGGGGTCTTTCTCGGTGGGGCCAACGTCCTGACTTTC.

This clone has only one observation. The chain couples TRBV9 to TRBJ2-3, with D uncertain. Trimming shortened V by 0 bases and J by 0 bases, and 11 bases separated the two germline ends. Germline loops: CDR1 SGDLS, CDR2 YYNGEE. This CDR3 has 16 amino acids. The CDR3 spells CASSVGSWQSTDTQYF. In DNA form, the CDR3 reads TGTGCCAGCAGCGTAGGTTCTTGGCAGAGCACAGATACGCAGTATTTT.

This chain uses TRBV11-1 with TRBJ2-5, with 10 positions matching TRBD2. CDR1 and CDR2 from the germline V gene are SGHAT and FQDESV (reference sequence). This CDR3 is 18 amino acids long. The V segment lost 5 bases and the J segment 5 bases; nucleotides outside the gene matches: 17. Here the CDR3 DNA reads TGTGCCAGCAGCCCTCGGTTTTTAAGCGGGAGGGCCGGGGAGACCCAGTACTTC. Protein sequence: CASSPRFLSGRAGETQYF. Full variable domain (rest looked up from reference TRBV11-1 and TRBJ2-5): EAEVAQSPRYKITEKSQAVAFWCDPISGHATLYWYRQILGQGPELLVQFQDESVVDDSQLPKDRFSAERLKGVDSTLKIQPAELGDSAMYLCASSPRFLSGRAGETQYFGPGTRLLVL.

The gene calls are TRBV7-8 and TRBJ1-1; D is unresolved. The CDR3 consists of 12 residues. Germline V gene data show CDR1 as SGHVS and CDR2 as FQNEAQ. With 4 bases removed from V and 4 bases from J, the gap between germline ends came to 7 bases. The CDR3 DNA reads TGTGCCAGCAGCTACGGGTCCACTGAAGCTTTCTTT. The encoded protein is CASSYGSTEAFF.

This chain joins TRBV6-6 and TRBJ2-5; no firm D call. The V end lost 6 bases, the J end lost 7 bases, and 9 bases lay between the germline ends. The CDR3 runs to 11 residues. Germline values: CDR1 MNHNY, CDR2 SVGAGI (reference sequence). Written as DNA, the CDR3 is TGTGCCAGCAGCCCCAGTGGGACCCAGTACTTC. Protein product: CASSPSGTQYF.

This clone was observed once. This rearrangement joins TRBV6-6 to TRBJ1-2; the match to TRBD1 covers 7 bases. In germline, CDR1 is MNHNY, CDR2 SVGAGI (reference sequence). Germline trimming cut 1 base from V and 8 bases from J; bases unmatched to any gene: 7. The CDR3 runs 14 residues. The CDR3 sequence: CASSYLGQGGGYTF. The DNA for the CDR3 is TGTGCCAGCAGTTACTTGGGGCAGGGGGGCGGCTACACCTTC.

The rearrangement links TRBV4-1 to TRBJ2-1, with D perhaps matching TRBD2 (6 bases). In germline, CDR1 is MGHRA, CDR2 YSYEKL. This CDR3 has 15 amino acids. V lost 2 bases, J lost 8 bases, and 16 bases lay in between. The CDR3 bases are TGCGCCAGCAGCCAACCCTCTCTTGCGGGGCATGAGCAGTTCTTC. Amino acid sequence: CASSQPSLAGHEQFF.

The chain is built from TRBV19 and TRBJ2-2; TRBD1 matches 11 bases. CDR1 is LNHDA, CDR2 SQIVND, per germline (reference sequence). CDR3 length equals 13 residues. V lost 6 bases, J lost 7 bases, and 1 base stayed unmatched. The CDR3: CASRGQGVGELFF. The CDR3 nucleotides are TGTGCCAGTAGGGGACAGGGGGTCGGGGAGCTGTTTTTT.

The CDR3 DNA reads TGTGCCAGTCGACGGGGGGGCTACGAGCAGTACTTC. It is translated as CASRRGGYEQYF. This rearrangement joins TRBV7-9 to TRBJ2-7; 8 bases are shared with TRBD2. With 9 bases clipped from V and 3 bases from J, the junction kept 4 bases outside the gene matches. CDR1 SEHNR and CDR2 FQNEAQ come from the germline V gene (reference sequence). The CDR3 runs 12 residues.

This chain joins TRBV11-2 and TRBJ2-7; the match to TRBD2 covers 12 bases. The CDR3 spans 16 residues. Germline CDR1 and CDR2: SGHAT and FQNNGV. V lost 5 bases to trimming and J lost 5 bases; unmatched junction nucleotides: 10. CDR3 sequence: CASSVSSSGRAHEQYF. DNA for the CDR3: TGTGCCAGCAGCGTATCATCTAGCGGGAGGGCTCACGAGCAGTACTTC.

This chain links TRBV23-1 with TRBJ2-7; 9 positions agree with TRBD1. TRBV23-1 is an ORF; its function is uncertain. This CDR3 contains 17 residues. Trimming took 7 bases from V and 4 from J; bases not matched to a gene: 17. CDR3 sequence (DNA): TGCGCCAGCATCGTCCAAATAGCGCCGGGACAGGGTTACGAGCAGTACTTC. Residues: CASIVQIAPGQGYEQYF.

The chain employs TRBV5-5 and TRBJ2-7, with D maybe TRBD2 (7 bases). The V end was cut by 6 bases, the J end by 4 bases, with 14 bases between. CDR1 SGHKS and CDR2 YYEKEE come from the germline V gene (reference sequence). CDR3 length: 13 amino acids. The CDR3 region has the DNA TGTGCCAGCACCCCGAAGGGGGGGTACGAGCAGTACTTC. This codes for CASTPKGGYEQYF.

V is TRBV27 and J is TRBJ2-5, with a tentative D call TRBD1 (5 bases). CDR1 MNHEY and CDR2 SMNVEV come from the germline V gene (reference sequence). Trimming pared 2 bases from V and 7 bases from J, leaving 17 bases between. The CDR3 runs to 15 residues. The CDR3 is CASSLLQGGSGTQYF. The CDR3 DNA is TGTGCCAGCAGTTTACTGCAGGGCGGATCTGGGACCCAGTACTTC.

The rearrangement uses TRBV25-1 and TRBJ2-3; TRBD2 agrees at 14 bases. CDR1 is MGHDK, CDR2 SYGVNS, per germline. The ends lost 4 bases at V and 4 bases at J; junction bases unmatched: 7. The CDR3 covers 17 residues. Written as DNA, the CDR3 is TGTGCCAGCAGTGGGATGACTAGCGGGAGGGTGGCAGATACGCAGTATTTT. Protein: CASSGMTSGRVADTQYF.

The chain combines TRBV10-1 with TRBJ1-1; the match to TRBD1 covers 7 bases. The J segment lost 0 bases and the V segment lost 11 bases, leaving 9 bases of the junction unmatched. The CDR3 contains 14 residues. Germline assignment: CDR1 WNHNN and CDR2 SYGVQD (reference sequence). CDR3 in DNA: TGCGCCTGTCCTGAGGGACAGCTGAACACTGAAGCTTTCTTT. This codes for CACPEGQLNTEAFF.

This chain links TRBV10-3 with TRBJ2-5; D may correspond to TRBD1 or TRBD2 (5 bases each). The V gene lost 5 bases and the J gene lost 5 bases, with 21 bases spanning the gap. The CDR3 is 16 amino acids. From germline, CDR1 is ENHRY and CDR2 SYGVKD. The CDR3 here is CAISSRDALTRETQYF. DNA of the CDR3: TGTGCCATCAGTTCCCGGGACGCTCTAACGCGGGAGACCCAGTACTTC.

The rearrangement uses TRBV4-3 and TRBJ1-2, with a weak D call TRBD1 (5 bases). This CDR3 comprises 14 residues. Trimming removed 1 base at V and 7 bases at J, with 13 bases between. The germline V gene has CDR1 LGHNA and CDR2 YSLEER. The CDR3 nucleotides read TGCGCCAGCAGCCAAGTGTATACGGGGCTTGGCTACACCTTC. Translating gives CASSQVYTGLGYTF.

The chain has TRBV27 and TRBJ1-1; D is unresolved. Trimming shortened V by 0 bases and J by 4 bases, and 15 bases separated the two germline ends. Germline V CDR1 and CDR2: MNHEY, SMNVEV (reference sequence). The CDR3 spans 16 residues. The CDR3 loop reads CASSLSVVTLSTEAFF. The CDR3 DNA sequence: TGTGCCAGCAGTTTATCGGTGGTTACCTTGAGCACTGAAGCTTTCTTT.

The chain employs TRBV19 and TRBJ2-1; D may match TRBD1 or TRBD2 (5 bases each). The germline CDR1 and CDR2 sequences are LNHDA and SQIVND (reference sequence). The CDR3 sequence is 13 residues long. In DNA form, the CDR3 reads TGTGCATCCAGTCCGGGGCCGCTCAATGAGCAGTTCTTC. As protein: CASSPGPLNEQFF. Combining the CDR3 with reference TRBV19 and TRBJ2-1 gives the whole variable domain DGGITQSPKYLFRKEGQNVTLSCEQNLNHDAMYWYRQDPGQGLRLIYYSQIVNDFQKGDIAEGYSVSREKKESFPLTVTSAQKNPTAFYLCASSPGPLNEQFFGPGTRLTVL.

The genes are TRBV6-5 and TRBJ2-5, with TRBD2 matching 10 bases. V gave up 6 bases and J gave up 2 bases; unmatched junction bases: 6. The germline V gene encodes CDR1 MNHEY and CDR2 SVGAGI. The CDR3 runs to 15 residues. The CDR3 reads CASRPAGGPQETQYF. In nucleotides, the CDR3 is TGTGCCAGCAGACCAGCGGGAGGGCCACAAGAGACCCAGTACTTC.

J is TRBJ2-1 and V is TRBV7-9, with D possibly matching TRBD1 (5 bases). V was clipped by 2 bases and J by 6 bases, with 11 bases between them. The CDR3 contains 14 residues. Germline lookup yields CDR1 SEHNR and CDR2 FQNEAQ (reference sequence). The CDR3 nucleotides read TGTGCCAGCAGCTTATCCGACAGTCCCAATGAGCAGTTCTTC. This gives the protein CASSLSDSPNEQFF.

V and J are TRBV15 and TRBJ2-1, with 12 bases matching TRBD2. CDR1 and CDR2 (germline): LNHNV, YYDKDF (reference sequence). V was pared by 0 bases and J by 4 bases, with 4 bases of the junction left unmatched. The CDR3 covers 17 residues. The CDR3 DNA follows: TGTGCCACCAGCAGAGAACCCGGACTAGCGGGGTACAATGAGCAGTTCTTC. This sequence encodes CATSREPGLAGYNEQFF.

This sequence joins TRBV2 and TRBJ2-7; TRBD2 agrees at 10 bases. The CDR3 has 15 amino acids. V was clipped by 4 bases and J by 7 bases; unmatched bases: 10. In germline, CDR1 is SNHLY, CDR2 FYNNEI. The CDR3 loop is CASSALAGVRWEQYF. The CDR3 nucleotides read TGTGCCAGCAGTGCCCTAGCGGGGGTGAGGTGGGAGCAGTACTTC.